This note documents a single TCR beta chain sequence. Trimming took 5 bases from V and 5 from J; bases not matched to a gene: 8. The CDR3 extends over 14 amino acids. Germline-derived CDR1 and CDR2 are SGHAT and FQNNGV. Repertoires were generated with immunoSEQ multiplex PCR, while TCRdb's copy carries only in-frame clones and drops some. The sample holds over 55,000 clones, around 90% seen once. This sample was included in a study of technical replicates of blood from several donors. The sample comprised PBMCs. This chain links TRBV11-2 with TRBJ1-2, with 7 bases lining up with TRBD1. The clonotype comes from a human donor in good health. Some clones in this sample may be carry-over from other donors' samples. The CDR3 DNA reads TGTGCCAGCAGCCCAGGGGGGACTTCTTATGGCTACACCTTC. Residues: CASSPGGTSYGYTF.